A single sample gave rise to the 3 T cell receptor beta chains below, sequenced in a study of cytomegalovirus exposure and HLA in healthy donors. The PCR made use of 60 Vbeta and 13 Jbeta primers. The table came from immunoSEQ multiplex PCR; TCRdb's copy has only in-frame clones and leaves some out. The table for this sample gives 190,000 or so clones. The specimen sequenced was PBMCs. These receptor sequences come from a boy between 5 and 17 years old in good health and CMV-seronegative.

The chain recombines TRBV9 with TRBJ2-7; TRBD2 matches 11 bases. There are 16 residues in the CDR3. The V gene end was trimmed by 2 bases and the J gene end by 4 bases; junction bases not matched to a gene: 8. Germline-derived CDR1 and CDR2 are SGDLS and YYNGEE. The CDR3 nucleotides are TGTGCCAGCAGCGTGGCAGGTAGCGGGGGGGTTTACGAGCAGTACTTC. Translation gives CASSVAGSGGVYEQYF.

The CDR3 loop is CASRGDQPQHF. The CDR3, as DNA: TGTGCCAGCAGGGGAGATCAGCCCCAGCATTTT. The V call is TRBV2, the J call TRBJ1-5; D is undetermined. Deletions cut 6 bases from V and 5 bases from J, with 5 bases between. CDR3 length: 11 residues. Germline V gene sequence: CDR1 SNHLY, CDR2 FYNNEI.

This chain uses TRBV7-8 with TRBJ1-2; TRBD1 matches at 7 bases. Germline V gene data show CDR1 as SGHVS and CDR2 as FQNEAQ. This CDR3 contains 15 residues. Unmatched junction bases numbered 7, after V lost 3 bases and J lost 3 bases. Here the CDR3 reads CASSLAVDRDYGYTF. The CDR3, as DNA: TGTGCCAGCAGCTTGGCGGTTGACAGGGACTATGGCTACACCTTC.